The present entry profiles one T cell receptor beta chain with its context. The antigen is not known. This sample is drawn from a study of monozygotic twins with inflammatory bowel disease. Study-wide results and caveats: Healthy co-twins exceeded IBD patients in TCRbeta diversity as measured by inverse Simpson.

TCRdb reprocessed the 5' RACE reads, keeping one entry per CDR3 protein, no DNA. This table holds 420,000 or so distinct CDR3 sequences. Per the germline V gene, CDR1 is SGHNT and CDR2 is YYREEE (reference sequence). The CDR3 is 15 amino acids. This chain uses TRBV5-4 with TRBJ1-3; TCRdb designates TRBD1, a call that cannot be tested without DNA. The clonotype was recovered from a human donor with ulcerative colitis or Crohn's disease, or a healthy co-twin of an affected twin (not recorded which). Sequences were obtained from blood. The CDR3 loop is CASSGGQSSGNTIYF.